The TCR beta chain under discussion was sequenced for a study of blood T cell repertoires in COVID-19 (dated by TCRdb to about 2020). About the full investigation: Samples from collaborators originated in the United States, Italy and Spain and spanned both the acute and convalescent phases of COVID-19. The prospective study material was composed of cDNA or gDNA derived from T cells, B-cell-depleted T cells, or PBMCs. Nearly every sample came with metadata listing a de-identified subject ID, COVID-19 status, age in years and sex. The repertoires were released in a freely available public database meant as a resource for research on the immune response to SARS-CoV-2. The dataset comprised deeply sampled blood TCRbeta repertoires from subjects exposed to, actively infected with, or recovered from COVID-19. Samples were obtained from the ongoing ImmuneRACE study (first 160 participants) and from 1,000 to 1,500 subjects provided by 6 global collaborators. Where available, HLA class I and class II types were obtained from metadata supplied by the sample provider rather than from assay-based typing. General findings and caveats noted by the study authors: How much clinical and demographic metadata was included differed by source and by participant, and the metadata was provided uncurated.

Concerning this clone: It lacks a known antigen. Base qualities are not recorded, but no much larger clone differs from it by a single base.

Whole blood was collected in K2EDTA tubes by collaborating institutions according to the institutions' own protocols. For TCRbeta analysis, collaborator samples were shipped as frozen whole blood, as isolated PBMCs, or as DNA extracted from either sample type. TCRbeta CDR3 regions were amplified from genomic DNA by means of the immunoSEQ Assay, a bias-controlled multiplex PCR. As for how the authors treated the data: Within the assay, amplification of reference gene primers was used to estimate how many nucleated cells each sample contained. To quantify the absolute abundance of each unique TCRbeta CDR3 rearrangement, sequence reads were collapsed and filtered. For each sample, productive Simpson clonality was calculated as the square root of Simpson's diversity index over productive rearrangements. Imported from immuneACCESS, the table was reduced by TCRdb to in-frame sequences with V and J called. These copies leave out some clones; in studies compared against another copy, an unresolved V gene accounts for under half, and the cause of the remainder is not known. The V and J calls and clone size come from that table; D and trimming were worked out from the DNA. The sample table holds about 150,000 clones, of which over 75% were seen once. Jointly, the top ten make up just over 3% of the sample.

The TCR sequence derives from a woman aged 55 to 70 with active COVID-19. Sequencing was done on a sample of peripheral blood.

CDR3 region: CASKLAGVVSYEQYF. The nucleotides read TGTGCCAGCAAACTAGCGGGAGTCGTCTCCTACGAGCAGTACTTC. The sequence links TRBV28 to TRBJ2-7, with 11 junctional bases fitting TRBD2. From its cysteine to its phenylalanine, the CDR3 spans 15 amino acids. Of the read, only the CDR3 DNA is kept; its 45 bases are in frame from base 1. From a lookup of the germline V gene, CDR1 and CDR2 are MDHEN and SYDVKM. V is trimmed back by 7 bases and J by 0 bases, and the junction contains 5 bases that no gene match accounts for.